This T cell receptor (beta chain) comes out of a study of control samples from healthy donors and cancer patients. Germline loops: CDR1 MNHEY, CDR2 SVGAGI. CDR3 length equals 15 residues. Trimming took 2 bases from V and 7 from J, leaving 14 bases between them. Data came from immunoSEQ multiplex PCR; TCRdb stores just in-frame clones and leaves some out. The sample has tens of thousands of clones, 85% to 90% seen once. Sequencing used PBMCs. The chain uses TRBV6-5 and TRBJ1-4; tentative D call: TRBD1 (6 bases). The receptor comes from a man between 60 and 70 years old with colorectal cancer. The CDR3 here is CASSYTPGTLEKLFF. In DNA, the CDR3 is TGTGCCAGCAGTTACACCCCCGGGACACTTGAAAAACTGTTTTTT.